The next 18 T cell receptor beta chains were all read from a single sample in a study of T-cell reconstitution after alpha-beta-depleted transplantation in children. Unique molecular identifiers featured in how the TCRbeta library was prepared. TCRdb re-called the PCR reads with MiXCR, one entry per CDR3 protein. The table lists hundreds of thousands of distinct CDR3 sequences, 10% to 15% of them singletons. Here the sequenced sample was PBMCs, mostly from graft donor cells, taken 360 days after TCRalphabeta/CD19-depleted stem cell transplant. These TCRs come from a male patient between 5 and 17 years old who had a stem cell transplant for acute myeloid leukemia, so the T cells may come from the graft donor.

CDR3 protein: CASSLSGSGSYEQYF. CDR3 coding DNA: TGTGCCAGCAGCTTGAGCGGGTCCGGCTCCTACGAGCAGTACTTC. The rearrangement uses TRBV7-2 and TRBJ2-7, with D tentatively TRBD2 (6 bases). Germline V gene lookup returns CDR1 SGHTA and CDR2 FQGNSA. Between the trimmed V and J ends, which lost 3 bases and 0 bases, there was a span of 12 bases. The length of the CDR3 is 15 residues.

In its sample, this clonotype was seen a few times. The J gene is TRBJ2-7, the V gene TRBV20-1; 7 nucleotides align to TRBD2. V lost 1 base and J lost 1; bases outside the gene matches: 13. This CDR3 has 17 amino acids. Germline V lookup: CDR1 DFQATT, CDR2 SNEGSKA (reference sequence). The CDR3: CSARGVGGLVTSYEQYF. CDR3 nucleotide sequence: TGCAGTGCTAGAGGGGTCGGAGGACTAGTTACTTCCTACGAGCAGTACTTC.

This clonotype was recorded a few times. The chain joins TRBV5-6 to TRBJ1-5; D is perhaps TRBD1 (5 bases). This CDR3 comprises 18 residues. The germline V gene has CDR1 SGHDT and CDR2 YYEEEE. V was trimmed by 4 bases and J by 0 bases, leaving 20 bases between them. CDR3 sequence: CASSPPTRQSYSNQPQHF. The DNA of the CDR3 is TGTGCCAGCAGCCCGCCCACTCGACAGAGCTATAGCAATCAGCCCCAGCATTTT.

The genes are TRBV20-1 and TRBJ2-5; D unclear. The ends were cut back, 1 base at V and 5 bases at J, with 8 bases in the middle. The CDR3 runs to 12 residues. Germline-derived CDR1 and CDR2 are DFQATT and SNEGSKA (reference sequence). The CDR3 DNA reads TGCAGTGCTAGAGTATTGTTGGAGACCCAGTACTTC. Amino acids: CSARVLLETQYF.

The J gene is TRBJ2-1, the V gene TRBV5-1, with 7 bases fitting TRBD1. This CDR3 has 14 residues. The trim removed 1 base at V and 6 bases at J, leaving 4 bases unmatched. Germline CDR1 SGHRS, CDR2 YFSETQ. CDR3 sequence reads: CASSLINRGNEQFF. Here the CDR3 DNA reads TGCGCCAGCAGCTTGATCAACAGGGGCAATGAGCAGTTCTTC.

At least ten counts were recorded for this clonotype. The rearrangement joins TRBV18 to TRBJ2-1, with TRBD2 identical over 8 bases. Germline CDR1 and CDR2: KGHSH and LQKENI. This CDR3 spans 13 amino acids. V trimming: 3 bases; J trimming: 6 bases; junction bases outside the gene matches: 1. Written as DNA, the CDR3 is TGTGCCAGCTCACCCGGGACTAGCAATGAGCAGTTCTTC. Its protein is CASSPGTSNEQFF.

This clonotype showed up just a few times. V usage is TRBV7-2 and J usage is TRBJ2-7; D gene ambiguous. This CDR3 has 15 residues. Germline CDR1 reads SGHTA; CDR2 reads FQGNSA. V was pared by 2 bases and J by 0 bases, with 11 bases between. The CDR3 DNA reads as TGTGCCAGCAGCTTATGGTCCCTTTCCTCCTACGAGCAGTACTTC. Its translation is CASSLWSLSSYEQYF.

This clonotype was recorded a few times. CDR3 in amino acids: CASSHRAGVGDTQYF. CDR3 DNA sequence: TGTGCCAGCAGCCACCGAGCGGGAGTCGGAGATACGCAGTATTTT. V usage is TRBV3-1 and J usage is TRBJ2-3; 8 bases fit TRBD2. J was trimmed by 5 bases and V by 3 bases; bases with no gene match: 7. The CDR3 loop spans 15 amino acids. Germline assignment: CDR1 LGHDT and CDR2 YNNKEL (reference sequence).

This clonotype came up a few times. The chain recombines TRBV12-3 or TRBV12-4 with TRBJ2-7; the D is unclear. The germline V and J ends were trimmed by 4 bases and 7 bases, with 14 bases remaining between them. The CDR3 contains 13 residues. The CDR3 sequence: CASSSPLQGEQYF. CDR3 in DNA: TGTGCCAGCAGTTCCCCCCTTCAAGGGGAGCAGTACTTC.

A few counts support this clonotype. A read error may be the cause here, since a much bigger clone is one base away. The rearrangement links TRBV29-1 to TRBJ2-7, with TRBD1 matching over 11 bases. Germline lookup yields CDR1 SQVTM and CDR2 ANQGSEA. The CDR3 consists of 13 residues. Losses at the gene ends were 5 bases for V and 3 bases for J; bases not matched to a gene: 3. CDR3 sequence: CSVPGTGGYEQYF. CDR3 in DNA: TGCAGCGTTCCCGGGACAGGGGGCTACGAGCAGTACTTC.

This clonotype was recorded many times. The gene calls are TRBV5-1 and TRBJ2-1, with a tentative D call TRBD2 (5 bases). V lost 0 bases to trimming and J lost 1 base, with 11 bases between them. The CDR3 spans 16 residues. Germline values: CDR1 SGHRS, CDR2 YFSETQ. CDR3 bases: TGCGCCAGCAGCTTGGACGGGAAAAATTCCTACAATGAGCAGTTCTTC. Residues: CASSLDGKNSYNEQFF.

At least ten counts were recorded for this clonotype. The V and J genes are TRBV5-1 and TRBJ2-7; no clear D gene. Germline loops: CDR1 SGHRS, CDR2 YFSETQ. Trimming took 1 base from V and 6 from J, leaving 17 bases between them. This CDR3 region has 15 residues. CDR3 coding DNA: TGCGCCAGCAGCTTGCGTTGGGGTGTCTTCTGCGAGCAGTACTTC. It translates to CASSLRWGVFCEQYF.

This chain joins TRBV29-1 and TRBJ2-4; D not certain. The ends were cut back, 0 bases at V and 0 bases at J, with 12 bases in the middle. Germline-derived CDR1 and CDR2 are SQVTM and ANQGSEA. The CDR3 sequence is 16 residues long. The DNA of the CDR3 is TGCAGCGTTGAAGATCCCTACACGGTAGCCAAAAACATTCAGTACTTC. It encodes CSVEDPYTVAKNIQYF.

This chain connects TRBV7-2 to TRBJ2-7; 8 bases align to TRBD1. The CDR3 extends over 16 amino acids. The V gene end was trimmed by 5 bases and the J gene end by 3 bases; junction bases not matched to a gene: 12. Germline V lookup: CDR1 SGHTA, CDR2 FQGNSA. The CDR3 sequence: CASSPGPEQGGYEQYF. The CDR3, as DNA: TGTGCCAGCAGCCCAGGGCCCGAACAGGGGGGCTACGAGCAGTACTTC.

This clonotype was counted at least ten times. This chain uses TRBV29-1 with TRBJ2-5; D not resolved. CDR1 is SQVTM and CDR2 is ANQGSEA in the germline V gene. The germline V and J ends were trimmed by 4 bases and 2 bases, with 8 bases remaining between them. The CDR3 contains 12 residues. The CDR3 DNA follows: TGCAGCGTTGCCCCCGTGCAAGAGACCCAGTACTTC. Translation: CSVAPVQETQYF.

V gene TRBV30 combines with J gene TRBJ2-7, with 11 bases identical to TRBD2. CDR1 and CDR2 (germline): GTSNPN, SVGIG (reference sequence). The CDR3 totals 14 residues. The V and J ends lost 4 bases and 2 bases, in that order; junction bases with no gene match: 4. The CDR3 bases are TGTGCCTGGACTAGCGGGAGGAACCCCTACGAGCAGTACTTC. Protein: CAWTSGRNPYEQYF.

This clonotype has only a few counts. CDR3 region: CASSSNLAGTDTQYF. The CDR3, as DNA: TGTGCCAGCAGCTCCAATCTAGCGGGAACAGATACGCAGTATTTT. This chain uses TRBV11-3 with TRBJ2-3; 9 bases agree with TRBD2. CDR1 and CDR2 from the germline V gene are SGHNT and YENEEA. The J segment lost 3 bases and the V segment lost 4 bases, leaving 5 bases of the junction unmatched. This CDR3 is 15 amino acids long. Using reference TRBV11-3 and TRBJ2-3 for the parts outside the CDR3, the full variable domain is EAGVVQSPRYKIIEKKQPVAFWCNPISGHNTLYWYLQNLGQGPELLIRYENEEAVDDSQLPKDRFSAERLKGVDSTLKIQPAELGDSAVYLCASSSNLAGTDTQYFGPGTRLTVL.

The chain joins TRBV19 to TRBJ2-5; D is uncertain. This CDR3 comprises 13 residues. CDR1 LNHDA and CDR2 SQIVND come from the germline V gene (reference sequence). V was trimmed by 4 bases and J by 2 bases, leaving 8 bases between them. The CDR3 coding sequence is TGTGCCAGTAGTAGCGTAAGGCAAGAGACCCAGTACTTC. This codes for CASSSVRQETQYF.